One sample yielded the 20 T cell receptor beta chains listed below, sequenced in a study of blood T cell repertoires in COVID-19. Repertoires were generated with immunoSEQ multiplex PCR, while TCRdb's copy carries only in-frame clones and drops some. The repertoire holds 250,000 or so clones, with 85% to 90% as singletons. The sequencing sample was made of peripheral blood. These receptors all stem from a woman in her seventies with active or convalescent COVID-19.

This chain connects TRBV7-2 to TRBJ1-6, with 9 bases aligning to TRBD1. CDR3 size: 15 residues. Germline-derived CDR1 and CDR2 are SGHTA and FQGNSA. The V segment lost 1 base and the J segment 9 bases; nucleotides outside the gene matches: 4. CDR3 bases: TGTGCCAGCAGCTTAGGACAGGGGGGACGTTCACCCCTCCACTTT. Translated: CASSLGQGGRSPLHF. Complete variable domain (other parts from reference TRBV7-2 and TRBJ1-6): GAGVSQSPSNKVTEKGKDVELRCDPISGHTALYWYRQSLGQGLEFLIYFQGNSAPDKSGLPSDRFSAERTGGSVSTLTIQRTQQEDSAVYLCASSLGQGGRSPLHFGNGTRLTVT.

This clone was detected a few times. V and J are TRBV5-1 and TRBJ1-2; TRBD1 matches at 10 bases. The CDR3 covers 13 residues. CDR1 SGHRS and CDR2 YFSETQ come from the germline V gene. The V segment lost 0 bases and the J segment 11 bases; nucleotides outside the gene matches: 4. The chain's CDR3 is CASSLEGTGVYTF. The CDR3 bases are TGCGCCAGCAGCTTGGAAGGGACAGGGGTTTACACCTTC.

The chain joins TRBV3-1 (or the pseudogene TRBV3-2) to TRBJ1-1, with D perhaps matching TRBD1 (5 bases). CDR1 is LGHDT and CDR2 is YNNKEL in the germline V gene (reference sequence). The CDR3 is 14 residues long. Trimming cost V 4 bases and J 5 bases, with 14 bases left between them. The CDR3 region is CASSPRGGETEAFF. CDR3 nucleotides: TGTGCCAGCAGCCCCCGGGGGGGAGAGACTGAAGCTTTCTTT.

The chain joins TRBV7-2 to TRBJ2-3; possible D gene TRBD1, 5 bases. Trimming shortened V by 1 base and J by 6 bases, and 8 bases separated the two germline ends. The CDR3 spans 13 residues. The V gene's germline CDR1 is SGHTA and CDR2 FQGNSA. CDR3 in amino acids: CASSLVAGDTQYF. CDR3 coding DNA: TGTGCCAGCAGCTTAGTAGCAGGGGATACGCAGTATTTT.

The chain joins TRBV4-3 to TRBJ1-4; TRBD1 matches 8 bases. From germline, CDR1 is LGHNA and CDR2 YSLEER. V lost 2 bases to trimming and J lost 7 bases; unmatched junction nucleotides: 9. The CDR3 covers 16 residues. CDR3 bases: TGCGCCAGCAGCCAAAATCCGGGACAGGCTACTGAAAAACTGTTTTTT. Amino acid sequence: CASSQNPGQATEKLFF.

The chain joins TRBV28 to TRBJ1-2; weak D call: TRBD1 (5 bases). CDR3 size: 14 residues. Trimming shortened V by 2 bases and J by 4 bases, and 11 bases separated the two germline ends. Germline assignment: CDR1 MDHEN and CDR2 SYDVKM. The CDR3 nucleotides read TGTGCCAGCAGTTTAGTTGGGGGGAGCTATGGCTACACCTTC. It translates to CASSLVGGSYGYTF.

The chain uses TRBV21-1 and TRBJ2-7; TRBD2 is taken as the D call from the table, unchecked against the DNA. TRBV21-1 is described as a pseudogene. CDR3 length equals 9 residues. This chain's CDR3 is CARAGEQYF. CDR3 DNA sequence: TGTGCCAGGGCGGGTGAGCAGTACTTC.

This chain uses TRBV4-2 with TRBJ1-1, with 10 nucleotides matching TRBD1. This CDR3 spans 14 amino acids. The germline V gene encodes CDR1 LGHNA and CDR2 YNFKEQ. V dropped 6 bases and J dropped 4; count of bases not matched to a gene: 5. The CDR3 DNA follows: TGTGCCAGCAGTCCCCGGACAGGGGGCACTGAAGCTTTCTTT. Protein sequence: CASSPRTGGTEAFF.

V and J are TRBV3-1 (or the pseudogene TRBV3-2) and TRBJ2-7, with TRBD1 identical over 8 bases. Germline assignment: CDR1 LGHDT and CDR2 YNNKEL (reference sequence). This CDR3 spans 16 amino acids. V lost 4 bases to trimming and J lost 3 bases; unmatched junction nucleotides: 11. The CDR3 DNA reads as TGTGCCAGCAGCCTTCCGGGACAGGTCAACATCTACGAGCAGTACTTC. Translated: CASSLPGQVNIYEQYF.

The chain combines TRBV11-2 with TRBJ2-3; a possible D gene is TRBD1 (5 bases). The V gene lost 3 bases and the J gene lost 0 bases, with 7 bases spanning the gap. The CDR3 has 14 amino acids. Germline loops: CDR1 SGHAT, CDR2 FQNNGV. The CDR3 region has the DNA TGTGCCAGCAGCTTGGGGCTCAGCACAGATACGCAGTATTTT. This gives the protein CASSLGLSTDTQYF.

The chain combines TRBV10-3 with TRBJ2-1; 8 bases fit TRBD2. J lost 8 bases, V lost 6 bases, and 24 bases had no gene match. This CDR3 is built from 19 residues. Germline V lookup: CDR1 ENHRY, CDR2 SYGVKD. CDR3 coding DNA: TGTGCCATCAGGGGTCGAAAAGCGGGGGCCGCCGCACGCGGCGATGAGCAGTTCTTC. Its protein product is CAIRGRKAGAAARGDEQFF.

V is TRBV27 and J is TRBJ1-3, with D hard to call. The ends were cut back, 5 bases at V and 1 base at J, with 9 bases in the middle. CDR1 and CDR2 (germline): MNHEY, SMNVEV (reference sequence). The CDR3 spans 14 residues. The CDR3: CASSLRFSGNTIYF. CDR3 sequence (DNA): TGTGCCAGCAGTCTCAGGTTTTCTGGAAACACCATATATTTT.

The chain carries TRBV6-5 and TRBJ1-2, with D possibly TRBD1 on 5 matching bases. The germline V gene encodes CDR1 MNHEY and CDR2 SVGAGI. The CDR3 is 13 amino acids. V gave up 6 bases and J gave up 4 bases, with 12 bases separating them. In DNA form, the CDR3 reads TGTGCCAGCAGCCAGGGTCAGGTCTATGGCTACACCTTC. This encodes CASSQGQVYGYTF.

This CDR3 reads CASSYRDTYSPLHF. The DNA for the CDR3 is TGTGCCAGCAGTTACCGGGACACATATTCACCCCTCCACTTT. The chain uses TRBV6-5 and TRBJ1-6, with D maybe TRBD1 (6 bases). CDR3 length: 14 amino acids. The V and J ends lost 2 bases and 8 bases respectively, with 10 bases between them. Germline CDR1 reads MNHEY; CDR2 reads SVGAGI.

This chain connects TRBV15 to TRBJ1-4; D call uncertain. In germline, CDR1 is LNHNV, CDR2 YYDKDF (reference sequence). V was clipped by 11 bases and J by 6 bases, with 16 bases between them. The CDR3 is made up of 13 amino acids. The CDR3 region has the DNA TGTGCCTCTTCTAGCGGCTTCGATGAAAAACTGTTTTTT. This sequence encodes CASSSGFDEKLFF.

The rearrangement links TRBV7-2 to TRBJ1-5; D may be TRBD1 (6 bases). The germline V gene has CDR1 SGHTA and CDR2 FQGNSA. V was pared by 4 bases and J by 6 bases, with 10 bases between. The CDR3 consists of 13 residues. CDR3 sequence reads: CASSSQGSQPQHF. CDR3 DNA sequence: TGTGCCAGCAGCTCCCAGGGGAGTCAGCCCCAGCATTTT.

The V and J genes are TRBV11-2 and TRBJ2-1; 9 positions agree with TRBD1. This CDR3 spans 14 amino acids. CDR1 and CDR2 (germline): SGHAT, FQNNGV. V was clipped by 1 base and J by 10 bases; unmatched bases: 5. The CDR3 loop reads CASSLGTGVGEQFF. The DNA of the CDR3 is TGTGCCAGCAGCTTAGGGACAGGGGTAGGCGAGCAGTTCTTC. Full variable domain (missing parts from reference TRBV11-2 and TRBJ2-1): EAGVAQSPRYKIIEKRQSVAFWCNPISGHATLYWYQQILGQGPKLLIQFQNNGVVDDSQLPKDRFSAERLKGVDSTLKIQPAKLEDSAVYLCASSLGTGVGEQFFGPGTRLTVL.

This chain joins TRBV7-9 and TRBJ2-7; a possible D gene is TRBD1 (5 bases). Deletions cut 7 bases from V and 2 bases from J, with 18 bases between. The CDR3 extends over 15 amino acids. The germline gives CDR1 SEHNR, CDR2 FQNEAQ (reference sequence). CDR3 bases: TGTGCCAGCACCCCAGTGGACATAGGAACCTACGAGCAGTACTTC. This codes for CASTPVDIGTYEQYF.

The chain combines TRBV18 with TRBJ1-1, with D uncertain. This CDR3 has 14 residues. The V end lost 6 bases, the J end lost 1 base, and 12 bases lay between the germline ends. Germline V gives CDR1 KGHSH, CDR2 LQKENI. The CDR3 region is CASSPSGQNTEAFF. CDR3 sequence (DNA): TGTGCCAGCTCTCCCTCGGGTCAGAACACTGAAGCTTTCTTT.

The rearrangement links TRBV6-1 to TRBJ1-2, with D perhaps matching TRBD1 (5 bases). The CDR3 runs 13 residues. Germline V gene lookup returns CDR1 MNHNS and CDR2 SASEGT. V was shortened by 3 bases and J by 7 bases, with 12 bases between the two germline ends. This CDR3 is CASSDAGWGGYTF. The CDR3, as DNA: TGTGCCAGCAGTGACGCAGGGTGGGGTGGCTACACCTTC.